Detailed here is one T cell receptor beta chain. Antigen unknown. This CDR3 is also generated by other DNA sequences in the sample. With 60 Vbeta and 13 Jbeta primers, the PCR was carried out. TCRdb keeps only in-frame clones here, not all; method: immunoSEQ multiplex PCR. The table lists more than 150,000 clones, about 82% of them singletons, with 1% in the top ten. This CDR3 spans 13 amino acids. The germline CDR1 and CDR2 sequences are KGHSH and LQKENI. Trimming cost V 6 bases and J 3 bases; bases outside gene matches: 4. The sample is drawn from a study of cytomegalovirus exposure and HLA in healthy donors. Notes on the study in general: The listing of roughly 160 TCR beta chains classed them as cytomegalovirus-associated. One later analysis reportedly identified an Asian-associated ancestry cluster that showed fewer N-insertions than the approximately 710-donor mean. With DRB1 most and HLA-C fewest, TCR association rates differed between HLA loci in a later analysis. The study had only CMV serostatus as immune exposure information.

Specimen: PBMCs. This TCR came from a woman between 50 and 59 years old in good health and CMV-seropositive. The chain employs TRBV18 and TRBJ1-2; 7 bases map to TRBD1. The DNA of the CDR3 is TGTGCCAGCTCCCGACAGGGAGACTATGGCTACACCTTC. It translates to CASSRQGDYGYTF.